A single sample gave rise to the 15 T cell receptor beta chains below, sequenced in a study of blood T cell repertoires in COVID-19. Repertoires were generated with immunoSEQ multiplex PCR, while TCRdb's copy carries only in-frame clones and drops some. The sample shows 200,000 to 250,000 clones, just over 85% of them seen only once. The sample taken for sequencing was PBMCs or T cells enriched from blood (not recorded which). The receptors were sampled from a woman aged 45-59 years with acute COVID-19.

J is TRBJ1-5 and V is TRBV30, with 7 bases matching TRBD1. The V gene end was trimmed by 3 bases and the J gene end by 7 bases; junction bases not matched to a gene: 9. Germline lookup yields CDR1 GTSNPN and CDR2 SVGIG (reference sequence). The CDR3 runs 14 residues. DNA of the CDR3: TGTGCCTGGAGCGCGGGGACAGCGAAACAGCCCCAGCATTTT. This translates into CAWSAGTAKQPQHF.

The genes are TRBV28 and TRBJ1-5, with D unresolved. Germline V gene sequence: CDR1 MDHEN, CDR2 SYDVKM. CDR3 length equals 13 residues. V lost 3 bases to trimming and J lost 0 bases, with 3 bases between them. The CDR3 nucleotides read TGTGCCAGCAGTTTCCTTAGCAATCAGCCCCAGCATTTT. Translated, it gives CASSFLSNQPQHF.

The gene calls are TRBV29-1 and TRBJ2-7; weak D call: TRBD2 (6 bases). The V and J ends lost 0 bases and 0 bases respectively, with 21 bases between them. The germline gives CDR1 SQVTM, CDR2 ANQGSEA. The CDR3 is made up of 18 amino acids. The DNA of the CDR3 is TGCAGCGTTGAAGATCCCACACAATTGGGGGGAGCCTCCTACGAGCAGTACTTC. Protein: CSVEDPTQLGGASYEQYF.

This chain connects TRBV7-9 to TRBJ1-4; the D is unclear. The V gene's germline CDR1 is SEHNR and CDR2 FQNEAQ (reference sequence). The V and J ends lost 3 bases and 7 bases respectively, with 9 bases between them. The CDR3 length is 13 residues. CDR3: CASSFYGVEKLFF. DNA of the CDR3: TGTGCCAGCAGCTTTTACGGAGTTGAAAAACTGTTTTTT.

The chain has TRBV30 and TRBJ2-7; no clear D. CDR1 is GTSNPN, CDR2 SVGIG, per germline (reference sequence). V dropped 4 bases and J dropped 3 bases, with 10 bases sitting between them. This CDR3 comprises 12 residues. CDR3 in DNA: TGTGCCTGGAATGGCAATGACTACGAGCAGTACTTC. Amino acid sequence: CAWNGNDYEQYF.

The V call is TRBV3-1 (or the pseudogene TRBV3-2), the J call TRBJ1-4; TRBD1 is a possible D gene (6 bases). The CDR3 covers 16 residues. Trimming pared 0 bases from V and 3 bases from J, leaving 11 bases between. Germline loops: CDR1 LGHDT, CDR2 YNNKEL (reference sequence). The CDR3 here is CASSQDRGQPNEKLFF. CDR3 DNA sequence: TGTGCCAGCAGCCAAGATCGAGGACAGCCTAATGAAAAACTGTTTTTT.

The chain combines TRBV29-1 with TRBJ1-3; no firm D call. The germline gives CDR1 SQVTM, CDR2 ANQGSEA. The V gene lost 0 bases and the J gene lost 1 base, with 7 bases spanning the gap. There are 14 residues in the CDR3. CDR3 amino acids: CSVEERGSGNTIYF. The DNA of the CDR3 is TGCAGCGTTGAAGAGCGAGGGTCTGGAAACACCATATATTTT.

The CDR3 sequence: CASSQPGLAGVFEQFF. The DNA for the CDR3 is TGCGCCAGCAGCCAACCGGGACTAGCGGGAGTTTTCGAGCAGTTCTTC. The V gene is TRBV4-1, the J gene TRBJ2-1; the match to TRBD2 covers 14 bases. Unmatched junction bases numbered 7, after V lost 2 bases and J lost 10 bases. CDR3 length equals 16 residues. The germline V gene has CDR1 MGHRA and CDR2 YSYEKL.

The chain's CDR3 is CASSLRGLVNEQFF. In nucleotides, the CDR3 is TGTGCCAGCAGCCTAAGGGGACTAGTTAATGAGCAGTTCTTC. The chain is built from TRBV27 and TRBJ2-1; 8 nucleotides agree with TRBD2. The junction had 8 bases not matched to a gene; V was cut back by 6 bases and J by 7 bases. This CDR3 comprises 14 residues. Germline CDR1 is MNHEY and CDR2 is SMNVEV (reference sequence).

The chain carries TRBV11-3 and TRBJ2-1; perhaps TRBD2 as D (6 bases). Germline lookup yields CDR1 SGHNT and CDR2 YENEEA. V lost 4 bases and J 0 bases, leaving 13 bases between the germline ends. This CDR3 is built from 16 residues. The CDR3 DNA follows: TGTGCCAGCAGCTCAAGACTAGAAAGCTCCTACAATGAGCAGTTCTTC. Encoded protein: CASSSRLESSYNEQFF.

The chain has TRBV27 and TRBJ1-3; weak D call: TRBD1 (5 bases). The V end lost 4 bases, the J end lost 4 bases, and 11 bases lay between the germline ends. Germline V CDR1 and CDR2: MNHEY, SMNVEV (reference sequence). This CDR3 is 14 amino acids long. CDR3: CASSSGFLGNTIYF. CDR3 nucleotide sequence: TGTGCCAGCAGTTCAGGGTTTCTAGGAAACACCATATATTTT.

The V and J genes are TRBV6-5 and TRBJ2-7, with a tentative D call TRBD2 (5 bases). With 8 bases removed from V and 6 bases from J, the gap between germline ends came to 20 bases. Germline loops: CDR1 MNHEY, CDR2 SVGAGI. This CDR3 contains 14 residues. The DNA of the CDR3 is TGTGCCAGCCGAGGTGAGCGGTGGCCTTTCGAGCAGTACTTC. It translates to CASRGERWPFEQYF.

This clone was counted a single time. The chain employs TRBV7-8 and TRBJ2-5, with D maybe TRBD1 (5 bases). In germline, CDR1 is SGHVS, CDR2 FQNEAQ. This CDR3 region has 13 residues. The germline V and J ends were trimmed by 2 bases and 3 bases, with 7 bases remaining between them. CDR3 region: CASSLPTEETQYF. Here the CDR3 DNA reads TGTGCCAGCAGCTTACCGACAGAAGAGACCCAGTACTTC.

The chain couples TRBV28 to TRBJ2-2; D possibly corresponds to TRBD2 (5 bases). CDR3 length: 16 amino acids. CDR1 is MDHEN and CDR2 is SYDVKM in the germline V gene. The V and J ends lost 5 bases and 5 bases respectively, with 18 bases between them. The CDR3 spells CASSPPDWSMTGELFF. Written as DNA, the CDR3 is TGTGCCAGCAGTCCCCCGGACTGGTCAATGACCGGGGAGCTGTTTTTT.

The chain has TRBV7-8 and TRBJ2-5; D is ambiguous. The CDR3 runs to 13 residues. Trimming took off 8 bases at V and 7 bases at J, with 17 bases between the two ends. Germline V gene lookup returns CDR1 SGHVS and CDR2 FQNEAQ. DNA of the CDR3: TGTGCCAGCGAGCCTTTTCCCCTGCGGACCCAGTACTTC. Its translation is CASEPFPLRTQYF.